The clone carrying this T cell receptor beta chain occurred many times. This entry is derived from a study of T-cell reconstitution after alpha-beta-depleted transplantation in children. CDR1 ENHRY and CDR2 SYGVKD come from the germline V gene. This CDR3 region has 15 residues. Losses at the gene ends were 3 bases for V and 0 bases for J; bases not matched to a gene: 5. Unique molecular identifiers featured in how the TCRbeta library was prepared. Via MiXCR, TCRdb re-called the PCR reads, giving one row per CDR3 protein. The table has hundreds of thousands of distinct CDR3 sequences, 18% seen once. This chain connects TRBV10-3 to TRBJ2-7; 7 bases line up with TRBD2. The material was PBMCs from the stem cell graft donor, obtained from the stem cell graft. The TCR sequence derives from a human donor who donated a stem cell graft to a child with acute lymphoblastic leukemia. The CDR3 DNA reads as TGTGCCATCAGTGAAGCGGGACGGAGCTCCTACGAGCAGTACTTC. Residues: CAISEAGRSSYEQYF.